This T cell receptor (beta chain) was captured in a study of cytomegalovirus exposure and HLA in healthy donors. General study findings and limits: According to the study, 160 or so TCR beta chains were cytomegalovirus-associated. Analyses of presence and absence presupposed an approximately uniform sequencing depth across donors. Further analysis, carried out later, found HLA-associated TCR beta chains more clonally expanded than equally common other chains.

Trimming stripped 8 bases from V and 8 bases from J, with 16 bases between. The germline V gene encodes CDR1 LNHNV and CDR2 YYDKDF (reference sequence). The CDR3 consists of 13 residues. The PCR used 60 Vbeta and 13 Jbeta primers. TCRdb's copy holds only in-frame clones and misses some; the assay was immunoSEQ multiplex PCR. The repertoire includes 150,000 to 200,000 clones, 81% of them detected once, and 1.5% to 2% sits in the top ten. Of note for this clone: Its specificity is unknown.

The chain links TRBV15 to TRBJ1-3, with a weak D call TRBD1 (6 bases). Sequenced input: PBMCs. This clonotype was sampled from a woman aged 18-29 years in good health and CMV-seronegative. The CDR3 sequence: CATATGSRDTIYF. CDR3 nucleotide sequence: TGTGCCACCGCTACAGGGAGTAGGGACACCATATATTTT.